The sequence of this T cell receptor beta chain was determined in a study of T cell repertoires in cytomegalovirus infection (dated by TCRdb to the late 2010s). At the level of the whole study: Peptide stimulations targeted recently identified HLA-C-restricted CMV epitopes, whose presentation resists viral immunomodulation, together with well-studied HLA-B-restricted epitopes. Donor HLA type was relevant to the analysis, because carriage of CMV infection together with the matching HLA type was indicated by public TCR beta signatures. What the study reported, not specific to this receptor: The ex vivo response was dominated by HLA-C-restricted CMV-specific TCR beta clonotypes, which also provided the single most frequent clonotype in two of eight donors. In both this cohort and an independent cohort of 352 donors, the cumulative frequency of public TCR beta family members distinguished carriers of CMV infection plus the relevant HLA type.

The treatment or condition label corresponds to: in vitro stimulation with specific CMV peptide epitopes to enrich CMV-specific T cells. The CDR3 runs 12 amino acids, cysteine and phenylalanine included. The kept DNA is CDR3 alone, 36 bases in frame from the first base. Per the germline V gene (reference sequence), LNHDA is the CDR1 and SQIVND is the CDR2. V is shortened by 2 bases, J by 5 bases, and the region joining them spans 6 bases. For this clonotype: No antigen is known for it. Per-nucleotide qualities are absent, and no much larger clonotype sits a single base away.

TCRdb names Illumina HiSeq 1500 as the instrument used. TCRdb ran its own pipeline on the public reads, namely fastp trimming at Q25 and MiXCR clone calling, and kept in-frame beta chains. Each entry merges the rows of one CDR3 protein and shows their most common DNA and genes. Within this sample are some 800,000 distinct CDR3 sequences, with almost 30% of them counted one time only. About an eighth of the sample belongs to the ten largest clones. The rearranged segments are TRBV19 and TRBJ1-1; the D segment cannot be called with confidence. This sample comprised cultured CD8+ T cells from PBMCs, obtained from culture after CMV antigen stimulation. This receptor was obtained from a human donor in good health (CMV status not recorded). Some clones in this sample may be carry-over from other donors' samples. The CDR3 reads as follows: CASSISITEAFF. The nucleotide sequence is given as TGTGCCAGTAGTATAAGCATAACTGAAGCTTTCTTT.